Following are 5 T cell receptor beta chains from one sample sequenced in a study of CD8 T cells in ankylosing spondylitis. MiXCR, applied by TCRdb to the 5' RACE reads, yields one record per CDR3 protein. The sample gives some 200,000 distinct CDR3 sequences, 9.5% to 15% of which show up once; approximately 16% is in the top ten. Sequenced sample: blood, either unsorted or a sorted T cell fraction (not recorded which). Receptors were obtained from a male donor with ankylosing spondylitis or in good health (not recorded which).

The table lists this clonotype with many counts. V gene TRBV5-6 combines with J gene TRBJ1-1; D possibly corresponds to TRBD1 (5 bases). V was cut by 1 base and J by 6 bases, with 19 bases left in between. The CDR3 length is 16 residues. The germline V gene encodes CDR1 SGHDT and CDR2 YYEEEE. CDR3 region: CASSLQSGRLSAEAFF. The CDR3 nucleotides read TGTGCCAGCAGCTTGCAGTCGGGACGCTTAAGTGCTGAAGCTTTCTTT.

This clonotype was found many times. This sequence joins TRBV12-3 or TRBV12-4 and TRBJ2-6; 8 bases line up with TRBD1. CDR3 length equals 18 residues. V gave up 4 bases and J gave up 2 bases; unmatched junction bases: 10. CDR3 residues: CASSSRTGRPTGANVLTF. The CDR3 coding sequence is TGTGCCAGCAGTTCAAGGACAGGGCGCCCAACTGGGGCCAACGTCCTGACTTTC.

V and J are TRBV12-3 or TRBV12-4 and TRBJ1-5; maybe TRBD1 (5 bases). Trimming stripped 6 bases from V and 7 bases from J, with 16 bases between. The CDR3 runs to 14 residues. CDR3: CASSRGPVQQPQHF. CDR3 coding DNA: TGTGCCAGCAGCCGGGGCCCCGTTCAGCAGCCCCAGCATTTT.

This clonotype was detected many times. The CDR3 bases are TGCGCCAGCAGCCAAACCCCGGGAGAGGGCGAGCAGTACTTC. It yields the protein CASSQTPGEGEQYF. The chain couples TRBV4-1 to TRBJ2-7; perhaps TRBD2 as D (6 bases). Germline V gene lookup returns CDR1 MGHRA and CDR2 YSYEKL. V was pared by 2 bases and J by 6 bases, with 14 bases between. The CDR3 totals 14 residues.

The V gene is TRBV25-1, the J gene TRBJ2-3; possibly TRBD2 for D (7 bases). This CDR3 region has 16 residues. V was cut by 8 bases and J by 1 base, with 19 bases left in between. The germline V gene has CDR1 MGHDK and CDR2 SYGVNS. CDR3 residues: CASSGGGILRTDTQYF. Written as DNA, the CDR3 is TGTGCCAGCTCGGGGGGCGGCATCCTGCGCACAGATACGCAGTATTTT. The whole variable domain, remainder taken from reference TRBV25-1 and TRBJ2-3, is EADIYQTPRYLVIGTGKKITLECSQTMGHDKMYWYQQDPGMELHLIHYSYGVNSTEKGDLSSESTVSRIRTEHFPLTLESARPSHTSQYLCASSGGGILRTDTQYFGPGTRLTVL.